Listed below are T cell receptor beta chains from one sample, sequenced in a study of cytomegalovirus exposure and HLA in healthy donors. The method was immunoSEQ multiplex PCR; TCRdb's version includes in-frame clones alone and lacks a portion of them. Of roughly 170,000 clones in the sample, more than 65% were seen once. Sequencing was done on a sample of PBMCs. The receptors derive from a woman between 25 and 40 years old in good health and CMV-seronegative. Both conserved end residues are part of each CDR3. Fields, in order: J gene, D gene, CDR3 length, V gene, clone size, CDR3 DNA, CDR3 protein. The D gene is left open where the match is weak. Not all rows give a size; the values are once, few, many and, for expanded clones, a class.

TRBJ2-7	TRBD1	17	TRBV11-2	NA	TGTGCCAGCAGCTTCCCCTGGGGGACAGGGAAGGAGTACGAGCAGTACTTC	CASSFPWGTGKEYEQYF
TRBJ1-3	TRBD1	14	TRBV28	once	TGTGCCAGCAGTTCTACGGGACAGGGAAACACCATATATTTT	CASSSTGQGNTIYF
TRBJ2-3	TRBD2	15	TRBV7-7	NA	TGTGCCAGCAGTTTACTAGCGACTACCACAGATACGCAGTATTTT	CASSLLATTTDTQYF
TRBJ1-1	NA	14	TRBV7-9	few	TGTGCCAGCAGCTTAGCTCTTCCTAACACTGAAGCTTTCTTT	CASSLALPNTEAFF
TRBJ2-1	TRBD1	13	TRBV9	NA	TGTGCCAGCAGCGCACAACTCCGGGACAGGGAGTTCTTC	CASSAQLRDREFF
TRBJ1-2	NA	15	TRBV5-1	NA	TGCGCCAGCAGCTTGGACCCAGGGTCTAACTATGGCTACACCTTC	CASSLDPGSNYGYTF
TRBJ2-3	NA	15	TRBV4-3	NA	TGCGCCAGCAGCCAAAAGGGGGGGCCTACAGATACGCAGTATTTT	CASSQKGGPTDTQYF
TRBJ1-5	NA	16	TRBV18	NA	TGTGCCAGCTCACCATACTGGAGTAGTAGCAATCAGCCCCAGCATTTT	CASSPYWSSSNQPQHF
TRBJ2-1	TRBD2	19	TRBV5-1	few	TGCGCCAGCAGCTTTCCGGGACTAGCGGGAGGGAGGGTATACAATGAGCAGTTCTTC	CASSFPGLAGGRVYNEQFF
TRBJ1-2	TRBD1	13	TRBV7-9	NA	TGTGCCAGCAGCTCAGGGGGTGGCTATGGCTACACCTTC	CASSSGGGYGYTF
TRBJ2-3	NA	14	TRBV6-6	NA	TGTGCCAGCAGCCTTAGCGCTAGCACAGATACGCAGTATTTT	CASSLSASTDTQYF
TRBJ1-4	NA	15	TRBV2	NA	TGTGCCAGCGCCGGACCGTCGGAGGCTAATGAAAAACTGTTTTTT	CASAGPSEANEKLFF
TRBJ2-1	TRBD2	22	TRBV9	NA	TGTGCCAGCAGCGTAGCTACGACGACTATGGGGGCTAGCGGGAGATCCTACAATGAGCAGTTCTTC	CASSVATTTMGASGRSYNEQFF
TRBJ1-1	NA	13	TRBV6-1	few	TGTGCCAGCAGTGGGTATAGGGGCACTGAAGCTTTCTTT	CASSGYRGTEAFF
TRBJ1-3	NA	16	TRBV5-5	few	TGTGCCAGCAGCCGGGACGGGACTTTCTCTGGAAACACCATATATTTT	CASSRDGTFSGNTIYF
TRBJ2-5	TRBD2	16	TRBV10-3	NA	TGTGCCATCAGTGAGGGAAGCGGGAGGCAACAAGAGACCCAGTACTTC	CAISEGSGRQQETQYF
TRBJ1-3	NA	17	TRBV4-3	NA	TGCGCCAGCAGCCAAGACCCAGGACAGAGCTCTGGAAACACCATATATTTT	CASSQDPGQSSGNTIYF
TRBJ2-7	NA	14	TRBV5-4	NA	TGTGCCAGCAGCTTTAAAAGCGGAGGGGACGAGCAGTACTTC	CASSFKSGGDEQYF
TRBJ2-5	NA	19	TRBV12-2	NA	TGTGCAAGTCGCTTGGATTTCAGGACAGGAGTTCTCGATGGAGAGACCCAGTACTTC	CASRLDFRTGVLDGETQYF
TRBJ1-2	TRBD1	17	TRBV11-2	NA	TGTGCCAGCAGCTTATTGGGCGGACGAGGGGGCGCCTATGGCTACACCTTC	CASSLLGGRGGAYGYTF
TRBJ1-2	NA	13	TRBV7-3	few	TGTGCCAGCAGCCGCGGGAGGGGAGAAGGCTACACCTTC	CASSRGRGEGYTF
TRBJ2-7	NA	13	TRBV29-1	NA	TGCAGCGTTGAAGGGCGGGACTCCTACGAGCAGTACTTC	CSVEGRDSYEQYF
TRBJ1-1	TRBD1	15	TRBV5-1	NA	TGCGCCAGCAGCTTCATCACAGGGGGAAACACTGAAGCTTTCTTT	CASSFITGGNTEAFF
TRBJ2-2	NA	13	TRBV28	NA	TGTGCCAGCAGTTTCAGTCTGGACAGGGAGCTGTTTTTT	CASSFSLDRELFF
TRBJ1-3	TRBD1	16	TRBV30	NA	TGTGCCTGGAGTGTACCGGGACAGCTTACTGGAAACACCATATATTTT	CAWSVPGQLTGNTIYF
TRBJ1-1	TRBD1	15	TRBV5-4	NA	TGTGCCAGCAGCGGCAGACAGGGGGCTGTCACTGAAGCTTTCTTT	CASSGRQGAVTEAFF
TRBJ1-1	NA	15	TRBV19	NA	TGTGCCAGTAGTCCGGGAGGGACGCCAGACACTGAAGCTTTCTTT	CASSPGGTPDTEAFF
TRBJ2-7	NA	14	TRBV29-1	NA	TGCAGCGTCAGAACCGCTACTAGTCCCTACGAGCAGTACTTC	CSVRTATSPYEQYF
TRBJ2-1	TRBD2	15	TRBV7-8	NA	TGTGCCAGCAGCTTAGGCCTAGCGGGTAATAATGAGCAGTTCTTC	CASSLGLAGNNEQFF
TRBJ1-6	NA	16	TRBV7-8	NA	TGTGCCAGCAGCTTAGCCCCGGGGGGGGGAAATTCACCCCTCCACTTT	CASSLAPGGGNSPLHF
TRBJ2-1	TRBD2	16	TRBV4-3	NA	TGCGCCAGCAGCCAAGATATGACTAGCGGGGTGACTGGGCAGTTCTTC	CASSQDMTSGVTGQFF
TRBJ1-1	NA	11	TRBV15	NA	TGTGCCACCAGCAGAGGAGGTGAAGCTTTCTTT	CATSRGGEAFF
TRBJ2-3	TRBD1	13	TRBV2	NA	TGTGCCAGCAGGGTCCAGGGGGCAGATACGCAGTATTTT	CASRVQGADTQYF
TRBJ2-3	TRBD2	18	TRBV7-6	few	TGTGCCAGCAGCTTAAAGATTCGGGTAGCGGGGGACACAGATACGCAGTATTTT	CASSLKIRVAGDTDTQYF
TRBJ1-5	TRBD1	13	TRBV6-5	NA	TGTGCCAGCCCGACAGGGTGCAATCAGCCCCAGCATTTT	CASPTGCNQPQHF
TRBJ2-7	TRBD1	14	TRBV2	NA	TGTGCCAGGGCCCGGGACAGGGACCGGGACGAGCAGTACTTC	CARARDRDRDEQYF
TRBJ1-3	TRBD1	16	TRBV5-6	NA	TGTGCCAGCAGCTTCCGGGACAGGGGGCAAGGAAACACCATATATTTT	CASSFRDRGQGNTIYF
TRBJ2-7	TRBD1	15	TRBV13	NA	TGTGCCAGCAGCACACAAGGGACAGGGGATAGCGAGCAGTACTTC	CASSTQGTGDSEQYF
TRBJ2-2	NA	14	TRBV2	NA	TGTGCCAGCAGGGGGACAACCAACACCGGGGAGCTGTTTTTT	CASRGTTNTGELFF
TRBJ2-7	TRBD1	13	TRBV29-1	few	TGCAGCGTAGACGGGACAGGGGGGTACGAGCAGTACTTC	CSVDGTGGYEQYF
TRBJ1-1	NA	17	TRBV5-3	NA	TGTGCCAGAAGCTTCATACGCTCGGGACAAACGAACACTGAAGCTTTCTTT	CARSFIRSGQTNTEAFF
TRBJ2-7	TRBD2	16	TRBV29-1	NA	TGCAGCGTGGCAGGGACTAGCGGGAGGACGCGCGACGAGCAGTACTTC	CSVAGTSGRTRDEQYF
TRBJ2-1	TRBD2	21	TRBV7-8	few	TGTGCCAGCACCCAAGGGACAGCAACTAGCGGGAGGGCTGGAACCTACAATGAGCAGTTCTTC	CASTQGTATSGRAGTYNEQFF
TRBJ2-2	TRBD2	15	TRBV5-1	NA	TGCGCCAGCAGCGAGAGCGGGAGGAGCTCCGGGGAGCTGTTTTTT	CASSESGRSSGELFF
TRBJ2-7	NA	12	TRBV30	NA	TGTGCCTGGAGTACAGACTCCTACGAGCAGTACTTC	CAWSTDSYEQYF
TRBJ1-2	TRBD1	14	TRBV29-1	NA	TGCAGCGCGGGGGGACAGGGGAGTAGAGATGGCTACACCTTC	CSAGGQGSRDGYTF
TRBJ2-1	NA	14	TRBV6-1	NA	TGTGCCAGCCCCAGGGCTGCTTCCTACAATGAGCAGTTCTTC	CASPRAASYNEQFF
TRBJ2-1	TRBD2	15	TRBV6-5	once	TGTGCCAGCAGTTTGGGACTAGCGGGGTACAATGAGCAGTTCTTC	CASSLGLAGYNEQFF
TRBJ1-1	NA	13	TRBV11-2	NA	TGTGCCAGCAGGATAAATACGGGCACTGAAGCTTTCTTT	CASRINTGTEAFF
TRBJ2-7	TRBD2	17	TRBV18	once	TGTGCCAGCTCACCAAACCTAAGCGGGGTGAGGGCTAACGAGCAGTACTTC	CASSPNLSGVRANEQYF
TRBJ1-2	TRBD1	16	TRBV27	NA	TGTGCCAGCAGTTTATCCCGGACAGGGGCTAACTATGGCTACACCTTC	CASSLSRTGANYGYTF
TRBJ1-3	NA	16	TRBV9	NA	TGTGCCAGCAGCCCACCCCCAGGGGACTCTGGAAACACCATATATTTT	CASSPPPGDSGNTIYF